The next 9 T cell receptor beta chains were all read from a single sample in a study of blood T cell repertoires in COVID-19 (dated by TCRdb to 2018 to 2021). The receptor library was made with the immunoSEQ multiplex PCR assay. TCRdb carries this immuneACCESS record with in-frame sequences only. Its versions omit some clonotypes, under half of them owing to an unresolved V gene in the studies checked, with the rest unexplained. The sample table holds roughly 220,000 clones, of which more than 70% were seen once. Around 4.7% of the sample comes from the top ten. The sequenced sample consisted of PBMCs or T cells enriched from blood (not recorded which). These receptors were obtained from a young man with acute COVID-19.

The chain is built from TRBV4-1 and TRBJ2-7, with 7 bases aligning to TRBD2. The CDR3 spans 13 residues. Germline V gene sequence: CDR1 MGHRA, CDR2 YSYEKL. The V and J ends lost 1 base and 3 bases, in that order; junction bases with no gene match: 0. This CDR3 is CASSQGGGYEQYF. As DNA, the CDR3 is TGCGCCAGCAGCCAAGGGGGGGGCTACGAGCAGTACTTC.

This clone was observed a handful of times. V and J are TRBV5-1 and TRBJ1-1; D remains ambiguous. CDR3 length: 14 amino acids. V dropped 0 bases and J dropped 6 bases, with 12 bases sitting between them. CDR1 and CDR2 (germline): SGHRS, YFSETQ. CDR3 region: CASSLGRLEAEAFF. In nucleotides, the CDR3 is TGCGCCAGCAGCTTGGGTCGGCTTGAGGCTGAAGCTTTCTTT.

This sequence joins TRBV9 and TRBJ2-3; 10 bases are shared with TRBD2. CDR1 is SGDLS and CDR2 is YYNGEE in the germline V gene. CDR3 length: 15 residues. The V segment lost 0 bases and the J segment 4 bases; nucleotides outside the gene matches: 2. In DNA form, the CDR3 reads TGTGCCAGCAGCGTAGGGCTAGCGGGGGCAGATACGCAGTATTTT. It encodes CASSVGLAGADTQYF.

This clone turned up a few times. This chain links TRBV9 with TRBJ1-2; 7 bases match TRBD1. The V gene's germline CDR1 is SGDLS and CDR2 YYNGEE. This CDR3 contains 14 residues. V was pared by 6 bases and J by 4 bases, with 9 bases of the junction left unmatched. As DNA, the CDR3 is TGTGCCAGCACCCTCGGACAGGAGAGCTATGGCTACACCTTC. Residues: CASTLGQESYGYTF.

This sequence joins TRBV19 and TRBJ1-1; possibly TRBD1 for D (5 bases). Germline V lookup: CDR1 LNHDA, CDR2 SQIVND (reference sequence). The V gene lost 7 bases and the J gene lost 5 bases, with 14 bases spanning the gap. The CDR3 is 13 residues long. CDR3 coding DNA: TGTGCCAGTATACCGACAGTAGGGACTGAAGCTTTCTTT. Its protein product is CASIPTVGTEAFF. Together with reference TRBV19 and TRBJ1-1, the CDR3 gives the full variable domain: DGGITQSPKYLFRKEGQNVTLSCEQNLNHDAMYWYRQDPGQGLRLIYYSQIVNDFQKGDIAEGYSVSREKKESFPLTVTSAQKNPTAFYLCASIPTVGTEAFFGQGTRLTVV.

This clone was seen a handful of times. V and J are TRBV27 and TRBJ1-5, with a weak D call TRBD1 (6 bases). Germline assignment: CDR1 MNHEY and CDR2 SMNVEV (reference sequence). Trimming removed 3 bases from V and 7 bases from J, with 13 bases in between. The CDR3 loop spans 14 amino acids. The CDR3 is CASSFRGGDQPQHF. DNA of the CDR3: TGTGCCAGCAGTTTTAGAGGGGGGGACCAGCCCCAGCATTTT.

The V gene is TRBV5-1, the J gene TRBJ1-1; D unclear. CDR1 is SGHRS and CDR2 is YFSETQ in the germline V gene. V lost 0 bases and J lost 1, with 10 bases in between. The length of the CDR3 is 15 residues. The CDR3 loop is CASSLVGSSNTEAFF. In DNA form, the CDR3 reads TGCGCCAGCAGCTTGGTGGGCAGTTCGAACACTGAAGCTTTCTTT.

The chain uses TRBV24-1 and TRBJ2-1; TRBD1 aligns across 9 bases. This CDR3 contains 15 residues. CDR1 is KGHDR, CDR2 SFDVKD, per germline. V was clipped by 4 bases and J by 6 bases; unmatched bases: 6. The CDR3 region has the DNA TGTGCCACCAGTGACGGGGGACAGGGATCCAATGAGCAGTTCTTC. The encoded protein is CATSDGGQGSNEQFF.

The V and J genes are TRBV7-9 and TRBJ1-6; 7 nucleotides line up with TRBD1. V dropped 4 bases and J dropped 4; count of bases not matched to a gene: 7. This CDR3 spans 16 amino acids. CDR1 and CDR2 (germline): SEHNR, FQNEAQ (reference sequence). This CDR3 reads CASSSVPGQYNSPLHF. DNA for the CDR3: TGTGCCAGCAGCTCCGTCCCGGGACAGTATAATTCACCCCTCCACTTT.